The sequence of this T cell receptor beta chain was determined in a study of cytomegalovirus exposure and HLA in healthy donors. Concerning this clone: No antigen is known for it.

Researchers ran the PCR with 60 Vbeta and 13 Jbeta primers. This table comes from immunoSEQ multiplex PCR, and its TCRdb copy is limited to in-frame clones, with some not included. The sample contains approximately 76,000 clones, roughly 78% of which appear only once. Study findings and constraints: Earlier findings revealed that most TCR beta V segments proved productive either about 90% or about 30% of the time.

V was clipped by 5 bases and J by 7 bases, with 18 bases between them. Germline assignment: CDR1 SEHNR and CDR2 FQNEAQ (reference sequence). CDR3 length: 14 amino acids. This TCR was recovered from a young man in good health and CMV-seronegative. V is TRBV7-9 and J is TRBJ2-7, with D uncertain. What was sequenced was PBMCs. The CDR3 DNA is TGTGCCAGCAGCCCCGAGGTCTACTCCCCAGAGCAGTACTTC. It translates to CASSPEVYSPEQYF.